This T cell receptor (beta chain) was identified in a study of T cell repertoires in aging, cancer and after chemotherapy. About the study: Glioblastoma patients receiving temozolomide-based therapy gave paired samples before and after chemotherapy. The whole study produced a dataset of around 9 million TCR reads. Whole-study findings and limits: In cancer patients, declining TCR diversity with age involved lost richness and lost evenness. Compared with age-matched healthy donors, untreated hematological or solid cancer patients showed higher blood TCR clonality.

Amplification of TCR beta used genomic DNA extracted from peripheral blood. The V end lost 4 bases, the J end lost 5 bases, and 12 bases lay between the germline ends. CDR1 and CDR2 (germline): ENHRY, SYGVKD. This CDR3 comprises 14 residues. Within the sample, this clonotype is large. Its target is unknown. Rearranged V-D-J TRB sequences were amplified with a mixed TRB-A/B primer pool. MiXCR was run by TCRdb on the multiplex PCR reads, yielding one entry per CDR3 protein. The sample holds 1,500 to 2,000 distinct CDR3 sequences; around 35% are singletons and the top ten take about 27%. This sequence originates from a human donor with a solid tumor. The donor label of this sample is uncertain. The J gene is TRBJ2-1, the V gene TRBV10-3, with D perhaps matching TRBD2 (6 bases). The sequenced sample was blood. CDR3: CAISGEGRHNEQFF. CDR3 sequence (DNA): TGTGCCATCAGTGGGGAAGGGAGGCACAATGAGCAGTTCTTC.